This T cell receptor (beta chain) is drawn from a study of technical replicates of blood from a handful of donors. Repertoires were generated with immunoSEQ multiplex PCR, while TCRdb's copy carries only in-frame clones and drops some. Of more than 90,000 clones listed, roughly 95% are singletons. V lost 6 bases and J 4 bases, leaving 18 bases between the germline ends. CDR1 and CDR2 (germline): MGHRA, YSYEKL. CDR3 size: 16 residues. V usage is TRBV4-1 and J usage is TRBJ1-4; D ambiguous. The sequence derives from a human donor in good health. Sequencing was carried out using T cells isolated from PBMCs. The CDR3 sequence: CASRYTNKQINEKLFF. CDR3 DNA: TGCGCCAGCAGGTACACGAATAAACAGATTAATGAAAAACTGTTTTTT.